Sequencing of this T cell receptor (beta chain) was carried out in a study of T cell changes during pregnancy in multiple sclerosis. Assay: immunoSEQ multiplex PCR; the TCRdb copy retains only in-frame clones and omits some. Counted here are fewer than 70,000 clones, around 93% occurring once; the ten biggest clones make up around 2.7%. Germline CDR1 and CDR2: SNHLY and FYNNEI. The CDR3 spans 15 residues. Trimming stripped 10 bases from V and 9 bases from J, with 25 bases between. This sequence originates from a female donor in good health, enrolled as a control in a pregnancy study. The chain joins TRBV2 to TRBJ2-1; D is unclear. Material: peripheral blood, obtained in the second trimester of pregnancy. CDR3 sequence reads: CAIGVRSLYVGEQFF. The CDR3 coding sequence is TGTGCCATTGGAGTTAGGTCCTTGTATGTCGGTGAGCAGTTCTTC.